Listed below are T cell receptor beta chains from one sample, sequenced in a study of lymphopenia after photon versus proton radiotherapy. The assay was immunoSEQ multiplex PCR, and TCRdb's table has in-frame clones only and misses some. The sample shows 25,000 to 35,000 clones, 85% to 90% of them seen only once. The material was peripheral blood, obtained from a patient treated with proton-based radiotherapy. The receptors shown here come from a woman aged 55 to 70 with cholangiocarcinoma. Some clones in this sample may be carry-over from other donors' samples. CDR3s include the opening cysteine and the closing phenylalanine or tryptophan. D genes are given only for firm matches. Rows may omit the clone size; those that give it use once, few, many or a size class.

D	V	size	J	DNA	CDR3
TRBD2	TRBV14	.	TRBJ2-2	TGTGCCAGCAGCCATATAGCGGGGGCGAACACCGGGGAGCTGTTTTTT	CASSHIAGANTGELFF
.	TRBV14	medium-sized	TRBJ2-1	TGTGCCAGCAGCCTGGGGACTCCTTCCTACAATGAGCAGTTCTTC	CASSLGTPSYNEQFF
.	TRBV1	few	TRBJ1-5	TGCACCAGCAGCCGACGCACGGCCAGGGGCAATCAGCCCCAGCATTTT	CTSSRRTARGNQPQHF
.	TRBV6-5	.	TRBJ1-5	TGTGCCAGCAGTTGGTCAGTTAATCAGCCCCAGCATTTT	CASSWSVNQPQHF
.	TRBV4-1	.	TRBJ2-2	TGCGCCAGCAGCCAAGAACAGCAGCAAAACACCGGGGAGCTGTTTTTT	CASSQEQQQNTGELFF
.	TRBV7-9	.	TRBJ2-2	TGTGCCAGCAGCTACGGCGGCGTCAACACCGGGGAGCTGTTTTTT	CASSYGGVNTGELFF
.	TRBV7-8	.	TRBJ2-7	TGTGCCACGGGTCAGGGTCGCGATGGCTACGAGCAGTACTTC	CATGQGRDGYEQYF
.	TRBV20-1	.	TRBJ2-5	TGCAGTGCCAGATGGGGGGAGACCCAGTACTTC	CSARWGETQYF
.	TRBV27	.	TRBJ1-2	TGTGCCAGCAGCCTTACAGGGACCTATGGCTACACCTTC	CASSLTGTYGYTF
.	TRBV30	.	TRBJ2-3	TGTGCCTGGAGTTACCGAACGTCAGATACGCAGTATTTT	CAWSYRTSDTQYF
.	TRBV10-1	.	TRBJ2-3	TGCGCCAGCAGTAAGGACACCCTCACAGATACGCAGTATTTT	CASSKDTLTDTQYF
.	TRBV7-9	.	TRBJ1-6	TGTGCCAGCAGCTTAGGACTGACGATCGATTATAATTCACCCCTCCACTTT	CASSLGLTIDYNSPLHF
TRBD1	TRBV9	.	TRBJ2-4	TGTGCCAGCAGCGAGGGACAGGGCATAGCCAAAAACATTCAGTACTTC	CASSEGQGIAKNIQYF
.	TRBV2	.	TRBJ1-5	TGTGCCAGCAGCCAGGGTTCGAGCAATCAGCCCCAGCATTTT	CASSQGSSNQPQHF
.	TRBV11-2	once	TRBJ2-7	TGTGCCAGCAGCTCCCGCGGGACAGCCTATGAGCAGTACTTC	CASSSRGTAYEQYF
.	TRBV7-2	.	TRBJ2-6	TGTGCCAGCAGCTCCACCTCTGGGGCCAACGTCCTGACTTTC	CASSSTSGANVLTF
.	TRBV5-1	.	TRBJ2-7	TGCGCCAGCAGCGACGTAGGCCCGGATGAGCAGTACTTC	CASSDVGPDEQYF
.	TRBV2	.	TRBJ2-2	TGTGCCAGCACTTCCGCCGGGCCCCCGGGGGAGCTGTTTTTT	CASTSAGPPGELFF
.	TRBV7-9	.	TRBJ1-1	TGTGCCAGCAGCTTAGGACAGTTGAACACTGAAGCTTTCTTT	CASSLGQLNTEAFF
TRBD1	TRBV4-2	few	TRBJ1-5	TGTGCCAGCAGCATCGGGACAGGTCATCAGCCCCAGCATTTT	CASSIGTGHQPQHF
.	TRBV4-2	.	TRBJ1-5	TGTGCCAGCAGCGAACCCAGTGGTCAGCAGCCCCAGCATTTT	CASSEPSGQQPQHF
.	TRBV5-4	.	TRBJ2-7	TGTGCCAGCAGCTTGGTCCCCTACGAGCAGTACTTC	CASSLVPYEQYF
.	TRBV7-9	.	TRBJ2-5	TGTGCCAGCAGGTCACCGGGGCCCCAAGAGACCCAGTACTTC	CASRSPGPQETQYF
.	TRBV9	.	TRBJ2-3	TGTGCCAGCAGCGTCCCAGGTCACACAGATACGCAGTATTTT	CASSVPGHTDTQYF
.	TRBV10-1	.	TRBJ2-5	TGCGCCAGCAGTGATACCGGAGGGCGGGAGACCCAGTACTTC	CASSDTGGRETQYF
.	TRBV14	.	TRBJ1-2	TGTGCCAGCAGTCCCTTCCGGGTCCCTGGGGGCTACACCTTC	CASSPFRVPGGYTF
.	TRBV6-5	.	TRBJ2-5	TGTGCCAGCAGCTACCAACAGACCCAGTACTTC	CASSYQQTQYF
.	TRBV7-2	.	TRBJ2-7	TGTGCCAGCAGCTTACGTGGGGTCCAGCAGTACTTC	CASSLRGVQQYF
TRBD1	TRBV19	once	TRBJ2-2	TGTGCCTCAAGACAGGGGAACACCGGGGAGCTGTTTTTT	CASRQGNTGELFF
TRBD1	TRBV6-5	.	TRBJ2-1	TGTGCCAGCAGTCCAGGACAGGTCCAGCAGTTCTTC	CASSPGQVQQFF
.	TRBV11-2	.	TRBJ1-1	TGTGCCAGCAGCTTAGAACAGGGACTGAACACTGAAGCTTTCTTT	CASSLEQGLNTEAFF
.	TRBV18	.	TRBJ2-7	TGTGCCAGCTCACCCTCCAGGGATTACGAGCAGTACTTC	CASSPSRDYEQYF
.	TRBV5-1	.	TRBJ1-1	TGCGCCAGCAGCTTGGCCGGCGGGGGTCCTGAAGCTTTCTTT	CASSLAGGGPEAFF
.	TRBV2	.	TRBJ1-1	TGTGCCAGCCTCGTCGGGGTGAACACTGAAGCTTTCTTT	CASLVGVNTEAFF
.	TRBV9	.	TRBJ2-7	TGTGCCAGCAGCGGGGGAGGTAACAGAATCTACGAGCAGTACTTC	CASSGGGNRIYEQYF
TRBD2	TRBV5-1	.	TRBJ2-3	TGCGCCAGCAGCTTGTGGCTAGCGGGGGGGCCGGCTGATACGCAGTATTTT	CASSLWLAGGPADTQYF
.	TRBV5-4	.	TRBJ2-1	TGTGCCAGCAGCTTGCAATTAGCGGATAACTACAATGAGCAGTTCTTC	CASSLQLADNYNEQFF
.	TRBV19	.	TRBJ1-3	TGTGCCAGTAGAATTGGACCTGGAAACACCATATATTTT	CASRIGPGNTIYF
TRBD1	TRBV19	.	TRBJ1-1	TGTGCCAGTAGAACCGGGACAGGCGCGAACACTGAAGCTTTCTTT	CASRTGTGANTEAFF
.	TRBV30	.	TRBJ2-3	TGTGCCTGGAGTGTATGGGTAGCCGATACGCAGTATTTT	CAWSVWVADTQYF
TRBD2	TRBV11-2	.	TRBJ2-7	TGTGCCAGCAGCTCCTCTAGCGGGGGAACCTACGAGCAGTACTTC	CASSSSSGGTYEQYF
.	TRBV9	once	TRBJ1-2	TGTGCCAGCAGTAGGGTAGGGACTGGCTACACCTTC	CASSRVGTGYTF
.	TRBV5-1	.	TRBJ2-3	TGCGCCAGCAGAAACGATTTAGACATTACGGATACGCAGTATTTT	CASRNDLDITDTQYF
.	TRBV19	.	TRBJ2-7	TGTGCCAGTAGTCTCGAGGGGGGCAGCCTCTACGAGCAGTACTTC	CASSLEGGSLYEQYF
TRBD1	TRBV7-3	.	TRBJ1-2	TGTGCCAGCAGCCCGGGGACAGTACCTAACTATGGCTACACCTTC	CASSPGTVPNYGYTF
.	TRBV7-9	.	TRBJ2-1	TGTGCCAGCAGCTTAGGGGCGAGCTACAATGAGCAGTTCTTC	CASSLGASYNEQFF
TRBD1	TRBV5-4	.	TRBJ2-7	TGTGCCAGCAGCTTGAAGGTGACAGGGGAGGCCTACGAGCAGTACTTC	CASSLKVTGEAYEQYF
.	TRBV6-5	.	TRBJ1-5	TGTGCCAGCAGCCCCGGTCGGATTAGGAATCAGCCCCAGCATTTT	CASSPGRIRNQPQHF